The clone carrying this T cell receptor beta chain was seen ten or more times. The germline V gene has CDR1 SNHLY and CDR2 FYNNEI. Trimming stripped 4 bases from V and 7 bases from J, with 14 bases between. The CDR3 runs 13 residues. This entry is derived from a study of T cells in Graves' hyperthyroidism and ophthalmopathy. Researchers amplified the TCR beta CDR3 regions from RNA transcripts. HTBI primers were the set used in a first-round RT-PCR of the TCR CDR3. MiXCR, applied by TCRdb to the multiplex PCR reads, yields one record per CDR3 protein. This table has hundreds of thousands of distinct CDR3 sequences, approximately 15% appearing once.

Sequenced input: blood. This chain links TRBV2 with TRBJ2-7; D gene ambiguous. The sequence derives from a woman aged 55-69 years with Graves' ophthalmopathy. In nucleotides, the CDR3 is TGTGCCAGCAGTGGGAGCTGGGATGGGGAGCAGTACTTC. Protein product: CASSGSWDGEQYF.